This T cell receptor beta chain originates from a study of T cell changes during pregnancy in multiple sclerosis. Only one count was recorded for this clone. J was trimmed by 2 bases and V by 4 bases; bases with no gene match: 4. The germline gives CDR1 SQVTM, CDR2 ANQGSEA. This CDR3 has 13 amino acids. Data came from immunoSEQ multiplex PCR; TCRdb stores just in-frame clones and leaves some out. The repertoire includes fewer than 50,000 clones, about 90% of them detected once, and 10% to 13% sits in the top ten. The genes are TRBV29-1 and TRBJ2-7, with 8 positions matching TRBD1. This TCR derives from a female donor with multiple sclerosis, enrolled in a pregnancy study. The sequences come from CD8+ T cells from peripheral blood mononuclear cells, collected after pregnancy. CDR3 in amino acids: CSVGTGITYEQYF. In DNA form, the CDR3 reads TGCAGCGTTGGGACAGGGATAACCTACGAGCAGTACTTC.